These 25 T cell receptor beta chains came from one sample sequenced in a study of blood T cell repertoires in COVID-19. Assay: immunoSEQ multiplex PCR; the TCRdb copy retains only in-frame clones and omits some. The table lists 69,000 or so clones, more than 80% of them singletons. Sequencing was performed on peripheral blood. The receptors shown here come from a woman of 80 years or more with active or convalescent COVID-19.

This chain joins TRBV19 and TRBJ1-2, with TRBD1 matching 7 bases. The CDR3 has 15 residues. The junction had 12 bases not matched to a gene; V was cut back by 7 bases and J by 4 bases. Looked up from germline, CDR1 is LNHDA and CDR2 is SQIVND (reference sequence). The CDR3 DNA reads TGTGCCAGTACCCGGGGTCGACAGGGCGTCTATGGCTACACCTTC. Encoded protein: CASTRGRQGVYGYTF.

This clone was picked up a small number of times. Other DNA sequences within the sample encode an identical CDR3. The CDR3 sequence is CATTRDGGGGDTGELFF. DNA for the CDR3: TGTGCCACCACCAGGGACGGGGGGGGAGGGGACACCGGGGAGCTGTTTTTT. This chain connects TRBV2 to TRBJ2-2; 8 nucleotides agree with TRBD2. The CDR3 extends over 17 amino acids. The germline V gene encodes CDR1 SNHLY and CDR2 FYNNEI. Trimming removed 10 bases from V and 3 bases from J; junction bases left unmatched: 16.

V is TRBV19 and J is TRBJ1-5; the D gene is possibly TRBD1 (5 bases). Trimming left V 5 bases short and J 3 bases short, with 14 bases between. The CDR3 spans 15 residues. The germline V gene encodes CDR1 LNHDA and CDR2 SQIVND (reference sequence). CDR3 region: CASSVQVGYNQPQHF. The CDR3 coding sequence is TGTGCCAGTAGTGTACAGGTGGGGTACAATCAGCCCCAGCATTTT.

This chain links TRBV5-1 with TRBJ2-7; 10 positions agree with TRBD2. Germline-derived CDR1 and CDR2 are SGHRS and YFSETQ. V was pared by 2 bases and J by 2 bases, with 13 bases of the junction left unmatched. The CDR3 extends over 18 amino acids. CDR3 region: CASSFKPETSGKPYEQYF. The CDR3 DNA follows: TGCGCCAGCAGCTTCAAGCCGGAAACTAGCGGGAAACCCTACGAGCAGTACTTC.

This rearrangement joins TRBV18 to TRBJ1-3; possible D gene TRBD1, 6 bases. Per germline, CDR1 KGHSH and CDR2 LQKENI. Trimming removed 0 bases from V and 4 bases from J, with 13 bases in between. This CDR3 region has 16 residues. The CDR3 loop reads CASSPPDSLRGNTIYF. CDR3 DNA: TGTGCCAGCTCACCACCGGACAGTCTCCGAGGAAACACCATATATTTT.

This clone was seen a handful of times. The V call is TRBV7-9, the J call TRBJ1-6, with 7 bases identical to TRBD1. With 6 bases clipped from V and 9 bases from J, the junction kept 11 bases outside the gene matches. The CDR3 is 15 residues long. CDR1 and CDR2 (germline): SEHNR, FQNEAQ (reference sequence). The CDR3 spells CASRPDRALGSPLHF. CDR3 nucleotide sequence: TGTGCCAGCAGGCCTGACAGGGCACTGGGTTCACCCCTCCACTTT. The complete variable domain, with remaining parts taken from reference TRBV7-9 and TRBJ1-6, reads DTGVSQNPRHKITKRGQNVTFRCDPISEHNRLYWYRQTLGQGPEFLTYFQNEAQLEKSRLLSDRFSAERPKGSFSTLEIQRTEQGDSAMYLCASRPDRALGSPLHFGNGTRLTVT.

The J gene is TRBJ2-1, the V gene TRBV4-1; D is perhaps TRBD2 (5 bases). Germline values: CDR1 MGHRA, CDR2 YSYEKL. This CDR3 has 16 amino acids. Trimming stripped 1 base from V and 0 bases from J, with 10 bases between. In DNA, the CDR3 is TGCGCCAGCAGCCAAGGGCCGGGGAGCTCCTACAATGAGCAGTTCTTC. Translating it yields CASSQGPGSSYNEQFF.

The CDR3 DNA is TGTGCCAGCAGTGGGCGGGGGGGCTCGGAGACCCAGTACTTC. It encodes CASSGRGGSETQYF. V gene TRBV7-2 combines with J gene TRBJ2-5, with 9 positions matching TRBD2. The CDR3 loop spans 14 amino acids. The germline V gene encodes CDR1 SGHTA and CDR2 FQGNSA. Trimming cost V 6 bases and J 5 bases; bases outside gene matches: 7.

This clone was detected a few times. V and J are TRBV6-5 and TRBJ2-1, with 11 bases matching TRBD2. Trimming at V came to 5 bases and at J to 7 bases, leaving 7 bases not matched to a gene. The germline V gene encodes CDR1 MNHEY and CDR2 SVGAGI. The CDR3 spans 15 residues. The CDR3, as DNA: TGTGCCAGCAGTAGGGGTAGCGGGGGGGCGAATGAGCAGTTCTTC. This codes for CASSRGSGGANEQFF.

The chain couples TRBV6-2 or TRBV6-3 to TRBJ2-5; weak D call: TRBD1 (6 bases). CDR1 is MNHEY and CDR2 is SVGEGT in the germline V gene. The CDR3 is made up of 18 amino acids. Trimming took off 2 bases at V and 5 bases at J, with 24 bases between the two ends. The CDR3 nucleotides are TGTGCCAGCAGTTACCGTTTACCTCCGAACAGGGTGGACGAGACCCAGTACTTC. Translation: CASSYRLPPNRVDETQYF.

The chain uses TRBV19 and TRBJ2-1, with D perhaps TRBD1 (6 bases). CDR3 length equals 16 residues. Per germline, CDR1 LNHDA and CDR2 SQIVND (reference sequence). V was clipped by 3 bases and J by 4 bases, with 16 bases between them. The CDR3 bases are TGTGCCAGTAGTATTGGTGCAGGGGTGGAGTACAATGAGCAGTTCTTC. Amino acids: CASSIGAGVEYNEQFF.

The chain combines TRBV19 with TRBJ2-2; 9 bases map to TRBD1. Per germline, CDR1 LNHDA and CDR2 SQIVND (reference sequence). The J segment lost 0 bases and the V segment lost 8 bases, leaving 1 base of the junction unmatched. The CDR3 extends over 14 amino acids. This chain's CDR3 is CASYRGPNTGELFF. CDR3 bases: TGTGCCAGTTACAGGGGGCCGAACACCGGGGAGCTGTTTTTT.

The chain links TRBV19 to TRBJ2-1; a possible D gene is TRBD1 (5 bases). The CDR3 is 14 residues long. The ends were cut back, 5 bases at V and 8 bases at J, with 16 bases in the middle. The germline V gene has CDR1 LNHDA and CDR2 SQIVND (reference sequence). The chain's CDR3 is CASSSLSRGDEQFF. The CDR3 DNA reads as TGTGCCAGTAGTTCCTTGAGTAGGGGCGATGAGCAGTTCTTC.

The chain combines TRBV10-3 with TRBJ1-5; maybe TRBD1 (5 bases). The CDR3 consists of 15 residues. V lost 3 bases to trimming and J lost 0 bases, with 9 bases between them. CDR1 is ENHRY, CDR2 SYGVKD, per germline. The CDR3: CAISEGGTSNQPQHF. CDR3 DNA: TGTGCCATCAGTGAAGGAGGGACTAGCAATCAGCCCCAGCATTTT.

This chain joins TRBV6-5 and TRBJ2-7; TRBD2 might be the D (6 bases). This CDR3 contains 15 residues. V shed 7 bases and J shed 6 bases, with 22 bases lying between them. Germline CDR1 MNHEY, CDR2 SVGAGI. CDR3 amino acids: CASKLTGTVTSEQYF. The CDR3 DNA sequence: TGTGCCAGCAAACTCACCGGGACTGTTACCTCCGAGCAGTACTTC.

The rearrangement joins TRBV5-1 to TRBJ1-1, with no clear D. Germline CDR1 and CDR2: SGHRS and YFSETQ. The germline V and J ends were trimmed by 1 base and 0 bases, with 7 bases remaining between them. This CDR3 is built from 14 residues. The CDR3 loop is CASSLSTVNTEAFF. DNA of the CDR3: TGCGCCAGCAGCTTGTCTACGGTGAACACTGAAGCTTTCTTT.

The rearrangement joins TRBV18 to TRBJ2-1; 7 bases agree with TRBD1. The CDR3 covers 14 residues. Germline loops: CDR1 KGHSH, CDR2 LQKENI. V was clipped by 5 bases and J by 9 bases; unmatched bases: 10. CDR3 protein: CASSSTGTVVEQFF. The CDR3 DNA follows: TGTGCCAGCTCATCGACCGGGACAGTCGTTGAGCAGTTCTTC.

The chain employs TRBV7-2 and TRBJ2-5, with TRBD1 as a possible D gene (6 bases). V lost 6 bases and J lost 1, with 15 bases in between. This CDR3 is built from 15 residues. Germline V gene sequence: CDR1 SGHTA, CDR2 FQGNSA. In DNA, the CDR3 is TGTGCCAGCAGGCGAACAACAGGGTTCCAAGAGACCCAGTACTTC. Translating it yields CASRRTTGFQETQYF. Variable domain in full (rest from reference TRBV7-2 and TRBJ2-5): GAGVSQSPSNKVTEKGKDVELRCDPISGHTALYWYRQSLGQGLEFLIYFQGNSAPDKSGLPSDRFSAERTGGSVSTLTIQRTQQEDSAVYLCASRRTTGFQETQYFGPGTRLLVL.

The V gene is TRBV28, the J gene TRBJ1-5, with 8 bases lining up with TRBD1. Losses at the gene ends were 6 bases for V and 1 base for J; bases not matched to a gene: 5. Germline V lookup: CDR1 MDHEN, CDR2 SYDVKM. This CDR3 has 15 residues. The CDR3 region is CASSSGGPSNQPQHF. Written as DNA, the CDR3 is TGTGCCAGCAGCTCAGGGGGCCCGAGCAATCAGCCCCAGCATTTT.

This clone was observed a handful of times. The CDR3 protein is CASNRGDRGTSSYGYTF. For the CDR3, the DNA is TGTGCCAGTAACCGGGGGGACAGGGGGACTTCGAGCTATGGCTACACCTTC. The rearrangement uses TRBV19 and TRBJ1-2; TRBD1 matches 11 bases. V was pared by 7 bases and J by 4 bases, with 14 bases of the junction left unmatched. CDR3 length: 17 residues. The germline CDR1 and CDR2 sequences are LNHDA and SQIVND (reference sequence).

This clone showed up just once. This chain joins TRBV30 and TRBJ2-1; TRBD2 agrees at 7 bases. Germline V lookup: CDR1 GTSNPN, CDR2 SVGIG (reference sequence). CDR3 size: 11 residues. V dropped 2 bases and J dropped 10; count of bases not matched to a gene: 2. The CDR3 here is CAWSWGGEQFF. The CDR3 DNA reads TGTGCCTGGAGTTGGGGGGGAGAGCAGTTCTTC. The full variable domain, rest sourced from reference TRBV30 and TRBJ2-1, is SQTIHQWPATLVQPVGSPLSLECTVEGTSNPNLYWYRQAAGRGLQLLFYSVGIGQISSEVPQNLSASRPQDRQFILSSKKLLLSDSGFYLCAWSWGGEQFFGPGTRLTVL.

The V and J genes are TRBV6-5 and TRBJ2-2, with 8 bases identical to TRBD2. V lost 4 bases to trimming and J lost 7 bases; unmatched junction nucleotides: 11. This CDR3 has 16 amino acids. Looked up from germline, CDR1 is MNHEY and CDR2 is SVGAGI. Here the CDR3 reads CASSSLASGGGGELFF. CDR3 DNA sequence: TGTGCCAGCAGTTCCCTGGCGAGCGGGGGAGGCGGGGAGCTGTTTTTT.

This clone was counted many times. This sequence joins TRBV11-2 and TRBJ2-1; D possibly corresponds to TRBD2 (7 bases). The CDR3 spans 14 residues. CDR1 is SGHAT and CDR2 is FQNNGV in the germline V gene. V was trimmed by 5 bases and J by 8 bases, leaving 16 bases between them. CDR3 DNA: TGTGCCAGCAGCCCGAGGGGGAGGGGTTATGAGCAGTTCTTC. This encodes CASSPRGRGYEQFF.

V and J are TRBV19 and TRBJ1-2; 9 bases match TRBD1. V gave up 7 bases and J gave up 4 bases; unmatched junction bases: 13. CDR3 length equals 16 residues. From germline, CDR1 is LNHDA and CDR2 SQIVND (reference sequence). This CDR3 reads CASIRRDRDRAYGYTF. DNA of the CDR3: TGTGCCAGTATACGACGGGACCGGGACAGGGCCTATGGCTACACCTTC.

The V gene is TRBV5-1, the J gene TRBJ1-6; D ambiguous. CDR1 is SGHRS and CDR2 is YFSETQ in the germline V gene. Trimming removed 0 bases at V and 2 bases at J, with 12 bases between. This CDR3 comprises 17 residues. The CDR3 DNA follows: TGCGCCAGCAGCTTGGAGCCTTCGGGAACCTATAATTCACCCCTCCACTTT. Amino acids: CASSLEPSGTYNSPLHF.